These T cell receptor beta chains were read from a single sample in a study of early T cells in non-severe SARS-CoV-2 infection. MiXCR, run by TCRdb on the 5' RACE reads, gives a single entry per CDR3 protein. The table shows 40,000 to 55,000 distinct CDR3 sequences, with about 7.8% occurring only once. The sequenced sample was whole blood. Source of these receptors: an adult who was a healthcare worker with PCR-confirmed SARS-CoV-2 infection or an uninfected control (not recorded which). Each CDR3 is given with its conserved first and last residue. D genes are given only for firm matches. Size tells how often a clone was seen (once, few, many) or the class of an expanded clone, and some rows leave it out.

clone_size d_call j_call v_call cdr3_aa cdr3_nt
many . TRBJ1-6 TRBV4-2 CASSQDRVGGLVLNSPLHF TGTGCCAGCAGCCAAGATCGGGTGGGGGGATTAGTACTTAATTCACCCCTCCACTTT
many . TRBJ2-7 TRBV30 CAWSRDTSYEQYF TGTGCCTGGAGCAGGGACACCTCCTACGAGCAGTACTTC
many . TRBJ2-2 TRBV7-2 CASSYKRDTGELFF TGTGCCAGCAGCTATAAACGGGACACCGGGGAGCTGTTTTTT
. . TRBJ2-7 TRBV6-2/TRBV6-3 CASSDKDSWRYEQYF TGTGCCAGCAGTGACAAAGACAGCTGGAGGTACGAGCAGTACTTC
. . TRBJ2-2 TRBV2 CASSGDGGTGELFF TGTGCCAGCAGTGGGGACGGGGGCACCGGGGAGCTGTTTTTT
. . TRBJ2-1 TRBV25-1 CASSELGPNRDTQTYEQFF TGTGCCAGCAGTGAATTAGGGCCGAACCGGGACACTCAGACGTATGAGCAGTTCTTC
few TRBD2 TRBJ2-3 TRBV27 CASSSGLVSTDTQYF TGTGCCAGCAGTTCGGGACTAGTGAGCACAGATACGCAGTATTTT
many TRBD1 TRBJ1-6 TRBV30 CAWRTGGSYNSPLHF TGTGCCTGGAGGACAGGGGGCTCCTATAATTCACCCCTCCACTTT
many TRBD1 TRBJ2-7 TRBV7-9 CASSPTGNEQYF TGTGCCAGCAGCCCGACAGGGAACGAGCAGTACTTC
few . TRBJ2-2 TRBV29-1 CSVRRAYGELFF TGCAGCGTTCGCAGGGCGTACGGGGAGCTGTTTTTT
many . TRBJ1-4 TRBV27 CASSPRQAPNEKLFF TGTGCCAGCAGTCCTCGACAGGCCCCTAATGAAAAACTGTTTTTT
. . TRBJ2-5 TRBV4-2 CASSQDVGEETQYF TGTGCCAGCAGCCAAGACGTGGGAGAAGAGACCCAGTACTTC
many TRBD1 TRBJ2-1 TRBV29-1 CSVGRGQGYNEQFF TGCAGCGTCGGCCGGGGACAGGGATACAATGAGCAGTTCTTC
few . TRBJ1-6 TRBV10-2 CASSEYSNSPLHF TGCGCCAGCAGTGAGTACAGCAACTCACCCCTCCACTTT
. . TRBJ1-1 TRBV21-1 CASSKETGMNTEAFF TGTGCCAGCAGCAAAGAGACAGGGATGAACACTGAAGCTTTCTTT
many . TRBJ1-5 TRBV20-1 CSASPPTQSNQPQHF TGCAGTGCTAGTCCCCCAACACAGTCCAATCAGCCCCAGCATTTT
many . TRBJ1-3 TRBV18 CASSERFSGNTIYF TGTGCCAGCTCCGAGCGGTTCTCTGGAAACACCATATATTTT
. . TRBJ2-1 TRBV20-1 CSASIGRTDYNEQFF TGCAGTGCCTCTATAGGACGGACGGACTACAATGAGCAGTTCTTC
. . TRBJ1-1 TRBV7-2 CASSLTGALKLFF TGTGCCAGCAGCTTAACGGGGGCACTGAAGCTTTTCTTT
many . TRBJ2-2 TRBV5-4 CASSLEEATGELFF TGTGCCAGCAGCTTGGAGGAAGCTACCGGGGAGCTGTTTTTT
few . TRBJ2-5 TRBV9 CASSVSGYQETQYF TGTGCCAGCAGCGTATCGGGGTACCAAGAGACCCAGTACTTC
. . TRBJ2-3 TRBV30 CAWSFAGALTDTQYF TGTGCCTGGAGTTTCGCGGGGGCCCTCACAGATACGCAGTATTTT
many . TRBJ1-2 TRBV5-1 CASSLDDNYGYTF TGCGCCAGCAGCTTGGACGATAACTATGGCTACACCTTC